Following are 2 T cell receptor beta chains from one sample sequenced in a study of TIL therapy for anti-PD-1-resistant metastatic lung cancer. Described time point: pre-treatment sample, taken before nivolumab and TIL therapy. Sequencing used immunoSEQ v3. The protocol was immunoSEQ multiplex PCR, while the TCRdb copy is restricted to in-frame clones and leaves out a portion. The top ten clones hold around 1.7% of a sample with just under 60,000 clones, 73% of them seen once. The source was blood, collected at baseline. The receptor source for this set is a person aged 25 to 80 with non-small cell lung cancer.

This rearrangement joins TRBV7-2 to TRBJ2-3, with D possibly called TRBD1 or TRBD2 (5 bases each). The ends were cut back, 3 bases at V and 0 bases at J, with 19 bases in the middle. Germline CDR1 and CDR2: SGHTA and FQGNSA. The CDR3 totals 18 residues. The CDR3 spells CASSLGPLGMASTDTQYF. The CDR3 nucleotides are TGTGCCAGCAGCTTGGGACCTTTGGGGATGGCTAGCACAGATACGCAGTATTTT.

This chain's CDR3 is CASSPGGGRPETQYF. The CDR3 DNA reads TGTGCCAGCAGCCCCGGAGGGGGGCGGCCGGAGACCCAGTACTTC. The rearrangement joins TRBV9 to TRBJ2-5, with D possibly being TRBD1 or TRBD2 (6 bases each). Germline lookup yields CDR1 SGDLS and CDR2 YYNGEE. Trimming pared 4 bases from V and 5 bases from J, leaving 18 bases between. The CDR3 totals 15 residues.